The entry below gives a single T cell receptor (beta chain) sequence along with its context. Produced via immunoSEQ multiplex PCR; TCRdb's table is partial and in-frame only. The repertoire holds more than 200,000 clones, around 86% seen once, with 7% to 7.5% in the top ten. V shed 1 base, J shed 5 bases, and the junction held 14 bases outside the gene matches. The germline gives CDR1 LNHDA, CDR2 SQIVND (reference sequence). The CDR3 contains 18 residues. This record comes from a study of blood T cell repertoires in COVID-19. About the study: The recovered donors of Cohort 3 showed two negative PCRs, clearance, or symptom resolution. Researchers got acute and convalescent COVID-19 samples from the United States, Italy and Spain.

The chain uses TRBV19 and TRBJ2-7, with TRBD2 matching over 10 bases. This TCR was sampled from a man aged 25-45 years in a cohort exposed to, infected with or recovered from COVID-19 (not recorded which). The sequencing sample was made of PBMCs or T cells enriched from blood (not recorded which). The CDR3 DNA is TGTGCCAGTAGTATAGTCTCCTGGGCTAGCGGGAGCGTGGACGAGCAGTACTTC. Its protein product is CASSIVSWASGSVDEQYF.